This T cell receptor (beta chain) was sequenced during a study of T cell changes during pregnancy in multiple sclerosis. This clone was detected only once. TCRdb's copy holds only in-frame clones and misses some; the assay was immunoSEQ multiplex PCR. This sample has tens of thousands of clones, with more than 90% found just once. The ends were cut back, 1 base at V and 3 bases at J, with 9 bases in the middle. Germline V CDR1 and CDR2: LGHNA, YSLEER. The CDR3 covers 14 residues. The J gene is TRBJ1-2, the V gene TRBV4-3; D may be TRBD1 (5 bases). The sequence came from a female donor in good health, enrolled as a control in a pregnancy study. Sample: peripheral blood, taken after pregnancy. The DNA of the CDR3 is TGCGCCAGCAGCCAAGGCAGGGCAGACTATGGCTACACCTTC. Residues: CASSQGRADYGYTF.